The clone carrying this T cell receptor beta chain has a count of ten or more. Its target is not known. Via MiXCR, TCRdb re-called the 5' RACE reads, giving one row per CDR3 protein. The sample has about 73,000 distinct CDR3 sequences, 7.5% to 9% seen once. This record comes from a study of T cells after yellow fever vaccination. General study findings and limits: There was a small share of clonotypes that showed up in both the CD4 and CD8 compartments.

The material sequenced was CD8+ T cells sorted from PBMCs, taken on the day of the yellow fever booster vaccination. The receptor was isolated from a man in his thirties or forties who received the YFV17D yellow fever vaccine.

CDR3 in DNA: TGCGCCAGCAGCTTCCAGACTAGCGGGAGAGATTCCTACAATGAGCAGTTCTTC. As protein: CASSFQTSGRDSYNEQFF. J is TRBJ2-1 and V is TRBV5-1, with 12 bases aligning to TRBD2. Trimming cost V 2 bases and J 1 base; bases outside gene matches: 7. Germline CDR1 is SGHRS and CDR2 is YFSETQ. The CDR3 is 18 amino acids. Using reference TRBV5-1 and TRBJ2-1 for the parts outside the CDR3, the full variable domain is KAGVTQTPRYLIKTRGQQVTLSCSPISGHRSVSWYQQTPGQGLQFLFEYFSETQRNKGNFPGRFSGRQFSNSRSEMNVSTLELGDSALYLCASSFQTSGRDSYNEQFFGPGTRLTVL.